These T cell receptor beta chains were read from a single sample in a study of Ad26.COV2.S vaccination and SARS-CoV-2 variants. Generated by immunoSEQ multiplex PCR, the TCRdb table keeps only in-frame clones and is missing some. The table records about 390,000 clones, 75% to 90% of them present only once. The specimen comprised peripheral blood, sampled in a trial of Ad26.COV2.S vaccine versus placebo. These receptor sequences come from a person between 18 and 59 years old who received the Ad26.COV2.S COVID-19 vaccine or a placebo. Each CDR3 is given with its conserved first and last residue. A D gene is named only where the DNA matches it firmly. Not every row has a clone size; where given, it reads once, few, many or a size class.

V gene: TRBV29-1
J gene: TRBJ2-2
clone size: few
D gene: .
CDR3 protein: CSARVTGELFF
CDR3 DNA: TGCAGCGCCAGGGTTACCGGGGAGCTGTTTTTT

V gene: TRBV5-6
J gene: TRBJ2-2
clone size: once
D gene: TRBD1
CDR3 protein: CASSKQGAWNTGELFF
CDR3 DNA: TGTGCCAGCAGCAAACAGGGGGCGTGGAACACCGGGGAGCTGTTTTTT

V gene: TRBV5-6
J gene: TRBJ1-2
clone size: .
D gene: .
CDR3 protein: CASSFLVGTWGAGYTF
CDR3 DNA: TGTGCCAGCAGCTTTCTTGTCGGCACGTGGGGCGCCGGCTACACCTTC

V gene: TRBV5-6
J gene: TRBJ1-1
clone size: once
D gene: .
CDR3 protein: CASSLGFYTEAFF
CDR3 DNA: TGTGCCAGCAGCCTAGGTTTCTACACTGAAGCTTTCTTT

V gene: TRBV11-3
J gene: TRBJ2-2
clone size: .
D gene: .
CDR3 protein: CASSLDAGAAGELFF
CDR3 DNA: TGTGCCAGCAGCTTAGATGCGGGGGCGGCCGGGGAGCTGTTTTTT

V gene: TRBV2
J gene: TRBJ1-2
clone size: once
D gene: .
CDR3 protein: CASSSRTDSYYGYTF
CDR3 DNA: TGTGCCAGCAGTTCCCGGACCGATTCTTATTATGGCTACACCTTC

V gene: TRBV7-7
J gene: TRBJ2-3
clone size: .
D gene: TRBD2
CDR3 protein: CASSPGTSGGMGTDTQYF
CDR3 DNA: TGTGCCAGCAGCCCCGGGACTAGCGGGGGTATGGGCACAGATACGCAGTATTTT

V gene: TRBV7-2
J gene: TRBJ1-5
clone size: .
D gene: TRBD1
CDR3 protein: CASSPTGTGGFGQPQHF
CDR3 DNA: TGTGCCAGCAGCCCTACCGGGACAGGGGGATTCGGTCAGCCCCAGCATTTT

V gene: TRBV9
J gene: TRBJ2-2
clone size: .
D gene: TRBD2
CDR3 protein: CASSVGRGTTTGELFF
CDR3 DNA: TGTGCCAGCAGCGTAGGACGGGGGACTACCACCGGGGAGCTGTTTTTT

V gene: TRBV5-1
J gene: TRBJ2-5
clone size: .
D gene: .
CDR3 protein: CASSLNTEQETQYF
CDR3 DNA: TGCGCCAGCAGCTTGAATACAGAACAAGAGACCCAGTACTTC

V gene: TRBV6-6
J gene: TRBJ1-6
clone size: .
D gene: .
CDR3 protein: CASRPTLESPLHF
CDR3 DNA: TGTGCCAGCAGACCGACACTGGAGTCACCCCTCCACTTT

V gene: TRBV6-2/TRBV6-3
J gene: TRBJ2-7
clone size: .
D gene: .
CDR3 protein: CASSPPPPRSFYEQYF
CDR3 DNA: TGTGCCAGCAGTCCCCCTCCGCCACGGTCTTTCTACGAGCAGTACTTC

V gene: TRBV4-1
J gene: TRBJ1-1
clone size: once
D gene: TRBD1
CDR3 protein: CASSQGDRASEAFF
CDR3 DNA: TGCGCCAGCAGCCAAGGGGACAGGGCCTCTGAAGCTTTCTTT

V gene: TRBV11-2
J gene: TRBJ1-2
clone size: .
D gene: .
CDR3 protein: CASSLGRDGYTF
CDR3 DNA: TGTGCCAGCAGCTTGGGAAGGGACGGCTACACCTTC

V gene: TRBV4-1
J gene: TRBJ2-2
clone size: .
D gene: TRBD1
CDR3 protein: CASSSRWSGTGNTGELFF
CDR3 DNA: TGCGCCAGCAGCTCCCGGTGGTCCGGGACAGGTAACACCGGGGAGCTGTTTTTT

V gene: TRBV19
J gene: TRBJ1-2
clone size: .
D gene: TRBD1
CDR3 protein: CASSIPGGTYGYTF
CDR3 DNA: TGTGCCAGTAGTATTCCAGGGGGGACCTATGGCTACACCTTC

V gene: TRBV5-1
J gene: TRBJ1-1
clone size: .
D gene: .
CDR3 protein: CASSAAGAEAFF
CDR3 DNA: TGCGCCAGCAGCGCCGCAGGGGCTGAAGCTTTCTTT

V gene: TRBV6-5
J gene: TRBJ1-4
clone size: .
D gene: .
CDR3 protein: CASSYSIGGRREKLFF
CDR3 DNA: TGTGCCAGCAGTTACTCGATAGGAGGGCGAAGGGAAAAACTGTTTTTT

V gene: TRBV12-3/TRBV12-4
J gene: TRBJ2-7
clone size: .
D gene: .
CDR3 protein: CASSSKDSYEQYF
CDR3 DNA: TGTGCCAGCAGTTCGAAGGACAGCTACGAGCAGTACTTC

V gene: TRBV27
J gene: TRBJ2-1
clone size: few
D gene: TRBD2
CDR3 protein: CASSYGGLAGPEQFF
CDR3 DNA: TGTGCCAGCAGTTATGGGGGACTAGCGGGGCCTGAGCAGTTCTTC

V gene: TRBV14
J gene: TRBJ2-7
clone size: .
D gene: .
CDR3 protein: CASSQDISLELDEQYF
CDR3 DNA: TGTGCCAGCAGCCAAGATATTAGTTTGGAACTGGACGAGCAGTACTTC

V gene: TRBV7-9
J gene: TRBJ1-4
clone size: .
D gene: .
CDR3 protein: CASRPYEATNEKLFF
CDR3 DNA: TGTGCCAGCAGACCCTACGAAGCAACTAATGAAAAACTGTTTTTT

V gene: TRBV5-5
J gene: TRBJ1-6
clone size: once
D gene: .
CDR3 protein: CASSRENSYNSPLHF
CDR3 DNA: TGTGCCAGCAGCCGGGAAAACTCCTATAATTCACCCCTCCACTTT

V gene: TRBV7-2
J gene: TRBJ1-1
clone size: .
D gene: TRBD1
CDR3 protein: CASSLTLGQGTEAFF
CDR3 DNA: TGTGCCAGCAGCTTAACCCTAGGACAGGGCACTGAAGCTTTCTTT

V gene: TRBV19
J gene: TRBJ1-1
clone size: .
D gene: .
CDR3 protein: CASSIRFLGEAAFF
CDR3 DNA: TGTGCCAGTAGTATACGGTTTTTGGGAGAGGCAGCTTTCTTT